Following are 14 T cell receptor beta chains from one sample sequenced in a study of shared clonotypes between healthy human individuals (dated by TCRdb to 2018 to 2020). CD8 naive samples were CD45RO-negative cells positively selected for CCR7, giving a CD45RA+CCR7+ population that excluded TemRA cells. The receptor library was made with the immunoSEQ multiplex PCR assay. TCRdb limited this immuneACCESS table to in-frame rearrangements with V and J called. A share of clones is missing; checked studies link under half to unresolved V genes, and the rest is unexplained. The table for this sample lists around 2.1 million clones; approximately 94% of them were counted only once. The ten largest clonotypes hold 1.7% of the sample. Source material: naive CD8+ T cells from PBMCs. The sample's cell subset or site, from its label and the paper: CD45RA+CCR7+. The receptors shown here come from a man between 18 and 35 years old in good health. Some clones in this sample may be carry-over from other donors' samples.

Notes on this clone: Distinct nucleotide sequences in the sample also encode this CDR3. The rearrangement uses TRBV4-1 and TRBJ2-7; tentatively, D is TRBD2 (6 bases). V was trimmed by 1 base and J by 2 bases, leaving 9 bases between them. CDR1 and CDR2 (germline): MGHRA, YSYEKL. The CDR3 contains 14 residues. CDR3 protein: CASSQGSGAYEQYF. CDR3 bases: TGCGCCAGCAGCCAAGGGTCGGGGGCCTACGAGCAGTACTTC.

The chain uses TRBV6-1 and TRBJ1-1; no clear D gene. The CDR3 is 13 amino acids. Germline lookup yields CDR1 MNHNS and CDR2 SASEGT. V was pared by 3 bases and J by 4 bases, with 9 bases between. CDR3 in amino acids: CASSDWGRTEAFF. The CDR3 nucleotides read TGTGCCAGCAGTGACTGGGGTCGCACTGAAGCTTTCTTT.

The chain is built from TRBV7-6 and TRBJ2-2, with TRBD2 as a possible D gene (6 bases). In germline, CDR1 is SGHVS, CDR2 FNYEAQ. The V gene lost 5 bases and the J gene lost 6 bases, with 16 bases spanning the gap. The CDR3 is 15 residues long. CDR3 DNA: TGTGCCAGCAGCAATAGTGGCGGGAAGGCCGGGGAGCTGTTTTTT. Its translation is CASSNSGGKAGELFF.

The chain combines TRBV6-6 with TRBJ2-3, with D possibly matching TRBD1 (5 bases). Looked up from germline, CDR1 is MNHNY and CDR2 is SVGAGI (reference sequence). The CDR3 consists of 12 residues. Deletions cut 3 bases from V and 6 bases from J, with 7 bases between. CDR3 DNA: TGTGCCAGCAGTTATGCAGGGGATACGCAGTATTTT. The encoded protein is CASSYAGDTQYF.

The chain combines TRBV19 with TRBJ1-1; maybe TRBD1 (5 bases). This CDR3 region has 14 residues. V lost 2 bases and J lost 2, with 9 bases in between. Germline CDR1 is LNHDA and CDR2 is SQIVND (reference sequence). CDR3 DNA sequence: TGTGCCAGTAGTATATGGACATCTAACACTGAAGCTTTCTTT. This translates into CASSIWTSNTEAFF.

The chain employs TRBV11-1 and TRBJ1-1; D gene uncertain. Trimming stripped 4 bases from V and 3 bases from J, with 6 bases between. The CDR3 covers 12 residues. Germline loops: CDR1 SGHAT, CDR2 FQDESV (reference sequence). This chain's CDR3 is CASSYMDTEAFF. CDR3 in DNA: TGTGCCAGCAGCTACATGGACACTGAAGCTTTCTTT.

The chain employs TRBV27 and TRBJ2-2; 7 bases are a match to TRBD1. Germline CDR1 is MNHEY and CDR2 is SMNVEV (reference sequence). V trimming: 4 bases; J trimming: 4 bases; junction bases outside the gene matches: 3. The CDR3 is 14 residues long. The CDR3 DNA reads TGTGCCAGCAGTTCTACAGGGGTCACCGGGGAGCTGTTTTTT. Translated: CASSSTGVTGELFF.

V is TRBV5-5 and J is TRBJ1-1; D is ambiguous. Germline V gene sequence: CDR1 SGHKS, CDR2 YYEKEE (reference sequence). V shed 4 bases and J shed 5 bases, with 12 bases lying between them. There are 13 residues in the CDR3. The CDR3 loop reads CASSHYARTEAFF. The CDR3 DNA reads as TGTGCCAGCAGCCACTACGCGCGGACTGAAGCTTTCTTT.

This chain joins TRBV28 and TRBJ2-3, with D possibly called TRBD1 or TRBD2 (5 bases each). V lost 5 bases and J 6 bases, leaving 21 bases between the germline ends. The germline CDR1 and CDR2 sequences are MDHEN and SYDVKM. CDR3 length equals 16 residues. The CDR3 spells CASSVLRTRGWDTQYF. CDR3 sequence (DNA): TGTGCCAGCAGTGTTTTGCGGACAAGAGGGTGGGATACGCAGTATTTT.

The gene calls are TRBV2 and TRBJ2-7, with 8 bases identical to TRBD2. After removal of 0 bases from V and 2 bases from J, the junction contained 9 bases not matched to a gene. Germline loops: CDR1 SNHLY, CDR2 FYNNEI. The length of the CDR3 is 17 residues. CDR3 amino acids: CASSEASEREWTYEQYF. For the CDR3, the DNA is TGTGCCAGCAGTGAAGCGTCAGAGCGGGAGTGGACCTACGAGCAGTACTTC.

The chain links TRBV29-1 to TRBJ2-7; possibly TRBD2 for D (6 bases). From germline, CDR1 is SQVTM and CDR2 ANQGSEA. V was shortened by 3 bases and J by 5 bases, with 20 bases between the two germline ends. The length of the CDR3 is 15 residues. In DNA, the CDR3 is TGCAGCGTTGATTTTGGGTGGAGGGACGGGAACGAGCAGTACTTC. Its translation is CSVDFGWRDGNEQYF.

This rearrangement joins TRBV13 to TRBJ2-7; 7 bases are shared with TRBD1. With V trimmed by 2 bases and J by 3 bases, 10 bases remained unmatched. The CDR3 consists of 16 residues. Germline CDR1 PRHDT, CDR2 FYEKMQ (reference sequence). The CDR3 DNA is TGTGCCAGCAGCTTACATACTGGGACAGAATTCTACGAGCAGTACTTC. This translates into CASSLHTGTEFYEQYF.

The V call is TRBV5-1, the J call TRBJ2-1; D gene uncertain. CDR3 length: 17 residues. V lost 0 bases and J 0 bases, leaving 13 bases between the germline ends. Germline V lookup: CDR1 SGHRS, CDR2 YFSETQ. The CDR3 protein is CASSLGGRLSSYNEQFF. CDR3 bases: TGCGCCAGCAGCTTGGGGGGAAGGCTGAGCTCCTACAATGAGCAGTTCTTC.

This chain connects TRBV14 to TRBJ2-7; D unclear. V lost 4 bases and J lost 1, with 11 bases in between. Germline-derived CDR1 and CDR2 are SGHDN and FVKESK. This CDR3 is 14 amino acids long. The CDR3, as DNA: TGTGCCAGCAGCCTAGGACGGCGTTCCTACGAGCAGTACTTC. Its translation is CASSLGRRSYEQYF.